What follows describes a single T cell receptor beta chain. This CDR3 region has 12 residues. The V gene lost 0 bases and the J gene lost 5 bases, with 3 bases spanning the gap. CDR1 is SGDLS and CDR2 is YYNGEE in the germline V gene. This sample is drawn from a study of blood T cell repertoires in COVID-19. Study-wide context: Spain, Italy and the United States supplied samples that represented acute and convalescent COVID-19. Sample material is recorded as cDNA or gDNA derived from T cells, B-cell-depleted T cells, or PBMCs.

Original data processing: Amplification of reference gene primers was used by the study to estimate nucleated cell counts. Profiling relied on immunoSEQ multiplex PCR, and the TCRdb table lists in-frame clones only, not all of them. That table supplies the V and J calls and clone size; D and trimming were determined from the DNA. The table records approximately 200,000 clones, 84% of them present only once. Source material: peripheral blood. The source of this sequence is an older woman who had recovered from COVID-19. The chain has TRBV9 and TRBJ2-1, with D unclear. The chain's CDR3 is CASSVGNNEQFF. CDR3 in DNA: TGTGCCAGCAGCGTAGGTAACAATGAGCAGTTCTTC.